This T cell receptor (beta chain) was obtained from a study of blood T cell repertoires in COVID-19. Overall study: The origin of the acute and convalescent COVID-19 samples was the United States, Italy and Spain. The analysed material was cDNA or gDNA that came from T cells, B-cell-depleted T cells, or PBMCs.

In the study's own analysis: Amplified reference gene primers provided the basis for estimating nucleated cell counts. This table comes from immunoSEQ multiplex PCR, and its TCRdb copy is limited to in-frame clones, with some not included. Clonal size and the V and J genes are those of that table, whereas D and trimming came from the DNA. This table holds fewer than 300,000 clones, less than 85% found once. Germline loops: CDR1 SGHTA, CDR2 FQGNSA. CDR3 length equals 14 residues. V was shortened by 5 bases and J by 11 bases, with 16 bases between the two germline ends. The V and J genes are TRBV7-2 and TRBJ1-6, with D unclear. The clonotype was recovered from a woman younger than 30 with acute or convalescent COVID-19. The sequenced material came from peripheral blood. CDR3 in DNA: TGTGCCAGCAGCCAATCGATGGAGGGAACACCCCTCCACTTT. Translated, it gives CASSQSMEGTPLHF. Drawing the rest from reference TRBV7-2 and TRBJ1-6, the complete variable domain is GAGVSQSPSNKVTEKGKDVELRCDPISGHTALYWYRQSLGQGLEFLIYFQGNSAPDKSGLPSDRFSAERTGGSVSTLTIQRTQQEDSAVYLCASSQSMEGTPLHFGNGTRLTVT.